Given below is one TCR beta chain in context. What it binds is unknown. Investigators sourced around 1.9 micrograms of genomic DNA from cryopreserved PBMCs for TCR beta libraries. The data stem from a study of cytotoxic CD8 clonotypes in ibrutinib-treated CLL. At the level of the study: Among responders, some 25 were partial and 2 complete; after median roughly 70 months, about 15 stayed remitted and some twelve progressed. Response samples came after a median about 11 months of treatment, range 6 to 36. General observations from the study: Private clonotypes, not public ones, expanded at ibrutinib response.

The CDR3 contains 15 residues. Germline V gene sequence: CDR1 MGHDK, CDR2 SYGVNS. V shed 3 bases and J shed 2 bases, with 14 bases lying between them. The assay was immunoSEQ multiplex PCR, and TCRdb's table has in-frame clones only and misses some. The sample carries about 140,000 clones, approximately 80% recorded once. The genes are TRBV25-1 and TRBJ2-7; D remains ambiguous. Material: PBMCs, obtained after 12 months of ibrutinib treatment. This TCR came from a human donor with chronic lymphocytic leukemia. The CDR3 sequence: CASSDSVNRTYEQYF. CDR3 sequence (DNA): TGTGCCAGCAGTGACTCGGTAAACCGGACCTACGAGCAGTACTTC.